What follows are 17 T cell receptor beta chains derived from one specimen sequenced in a study of blood T cell repertoires in COVID-19. Produced via immunoSEQ multiplex PCR; TCRdb's table is partial and in-frame only. This table holds over 85,000 clones, more than 60% found once. The sequenced material came from peripheral blood. These receptor sequences come from a man aged 70-80 years with acute or convalescent COVID-19.

This clone has more than one count but fewer than ten. The chain uses TRBV9 and TRBJ1-2, with TRBD1 matching 9 bases. V shed 1 base, J shed 6 bases, and the junction held 7 bases outside the gene matches. Germline loops: CDR1 SGDLS, CDR2 YYNGEE. The CDR3 sequence is 15 residues long. CDR3 DNA sequence: TGTGCCAGCAGCGTAATGACAGGGGGGGTCAATGGCTACACCTTC. Translation gives CASSVMTGGVNGYTF. The full variable domain, rest sourced from reference TRBV9 and TRBJ1-2, is DSGVTQTPKHLITATGQRVTLRCSPRSGDLSVYWYQQSLDQGLQFLIQYYNGEERAKGNILERFSAQQFPDLHSELNLSSLELGDSALYFCASSVMTGGVNGYTFGSGTRLTVV.

The rearrangement links TRBV27 to TRBJ1-2; TRBD1 matches at 7 bases. The CDR3 is 16 residues long. V shed 8 bases, J shed 1 base, and the junction held 13 bases outside the gene matches. Germline lookup yields CDR1 MNHEY and CDR2 SMNVEV (reference sequence). This CDR3 reads CASDTLYRDSNYGYTF. Here the CDR3 DNA reads TGTGCCAGCGATACCCTATACCGGGACAGTAACTATGGCTACACCTTC.

The chain couples TRBV5-4 to TRBJ2-1, with 11 nucleotides matching TRBD1. Trimming removed 6 bases from V and 9 bases from J; junction bases left unmatched: 8. Per the germline V gene, CDR1 is SGHNT and CDR2 is YYREEE (reference sequence). The CDR3 is 14 residues long. The CDR3 coding sequence is TGTGCCAGCATCCAGGACAGGGGGCAGGGTGAGCAGTTCTTC. Protein product: CASIQDRGQGEQFF.

The chain joins TRBV18 to TRBJ2-5; a weak D match, TRBD1 (6 bases). The CDR3 is 14 amino acids. CDR1 is KGHSH, CDR2 LQKENI, per germline. The ends were cut back, 0 bases at V and 7 bases at J, with 12 bases in the middle. The CDR3 here is CASSPPGTQGTQYF. The CDR3 region has the DNA TGTGCCAGCTCACCACCTGGGACACAGGGGACCCAGTACTTC.

The V and J genes are TRBV4-3 and TRBJ2-3; D is perhaps TRBD2 (6 bases). CDR3 length: 16 amino acids. V lost 2 bases, J lost 6 bases, and 18 bases lay in between. The germline V gene has CDR1 LGHNA and CDR2 YSLEER. CDR3 protein: CASSQRELALGDTQYF. The CDR3, as DNA: TGCGCCAGCAGCCAACGAGAGCTAGCGTTAGGGGATACGCAGTATTTT.

The chain has TRBV7-6 and TRBJ1-3; 11 bases line up with TRBD1. Germline CDR1 SGHVS, CDR2 FNYEAQ. J was trimmed by 0 bases and V by 2 bases; bases with no gene match: 9. This CDR3 comprises 19 residues. For the CDR3, the DNA is TGTGCCAGCAGCTTATCCCCCGGGACAGGGGGGAGCTCTGGAAACACCATATATTTT. Encoded protein: CASSLSPGTGGSSGNTIYF.

The rearrangement links TRBV3-1 (or the pseudogene TRBV3-2) to TRBJ2-2; the D is unclear. Germline V gives CDR1 LGHDT, CDR2 YNNKEL (reference sequence). This CDR3 is built from 11 residues. Trimming removed 4 bases at V and 6 bases at J, with 3 bases between. CDR3 DNA sequence: TGTGCCAGCAGCCCTTCCGGGGAGCTGTTTTTT. Its translation is CASSPSGELFF.

This clone appeared once. This rearrangement joins TRBV5-4 to TRBJ2-1, with D possibly TRBD2 on 10 matching bases. V was shortened by 5 bases and J by 3 bases, with 30 bases between the two germline ends. Germline CDR1 reads SGHNT; CDR2 reads YYREEE (reference sequence). The CDR3 totals 20 residues. CDR3 DNA: TGTGCCAGCAGACCGAACAGGGGGCGGACTAGCGGTACCTACTACAATGAGCAGTTCTTC. Protein: CASRPNRGRTSGTYYNEQFF.

This chain uses TRBV23-1 with TRBJ2-7; 10 bases line up with TRBD1. TRBV23-1 is filed as an ORF, its function uncertain. J lost 5 bases, V lost 4 bases, and 8 bases had no gene match. The CDR3 runs to 15 residues. CDR3 in DNA: TGCGCCAGCAGTCCTAGGGACAGGGGAAGAAACGAGCAGTACTTC. It specifies CASSPRDRGRNEQYF.

The V call is TRBV2, the J call TRBJ1-2; 9 nucleotides agree with TRBD1. The trim removed 3 bases at V and 4 bases at J, leaving 0 bases unmatched. Germline loops: CDR1 SNHLY, CDR2 FYNNEI. The CDR3 has 13 residues. The CDR3 coding sequence is TGTGCCAGCAGTGAGGACAGGGGCTATGGCTACACCTTC. Encoded protein: CASSEDRGYGYTF.

The J gene is TRBJ1-2, the V gene TRBV28; TRBD1 might be the D (6 bases). This CDR3 is built from 16 residues. Per the germline V gene, CDR1 is MDHEN and CDR2 is SYDVKM. V was trimmed by 7 bases and J by 8 bases, leaving 26 bases between them. As DNA, the CDR3 is TGTGCCAGCACCCCCCCCTGGGCAGGGGTCCTGGGAGGCTACACCTTC. Translating gives CASTPPWAGVLGGYTF.

The rearrangement joins TRBV5-1 to TRBJ2-3; the match to TRBD2 covers 10 bases. The CDR3 loop spans 17 amino acids. V gave up 0 bases and J gave up 4 bases; unmatched junction bases: 8. CDR1 and CDR2 (germline): SGHRS, YFSETQ. The CDR3 sequence: CASSLGGLAGVADTQYF. The CDR3 nucleotides read TGCGCCAGCAGCTTGGGAGGGCTAGCGGGAGTGGCAGATACGCAGTATTTT.

This chain links TRBV7-8 with TRBJ2-1; 9 bases agree with TRBD2. Per the germline V gene, CDR1 is SGHVS and CDR2 is FQNEAQ. The V gene end was trimmed by 0 bases and the J gene end by 5 bases; junction bases not matched to a gene: 5. The CDR3 contains 16 residues. Here the CDR3 reads CASSLARLAGNNEQFF. For the CDR3, the DNA is TGTGCCAGCAGCTTAGCGAGGCTAGCGGGAAACAATGAGCAGTTCTTC.

The chain employs TRBV27 and TRBJ2-5, with a weak D call TRBD2 (5 bases). CDR1 and CDR2 (germline): MNHEY, SMNVEV (reference sequence). V was shortened by 2 bases and J by 5 bases, with 9 bases between the two germline ends. This CDR3 is built from 13 residues. CDR3 in amino acids: CASSLTGGETQYF. The CDR3 DNA reads TGTGCCAGCAGTTTAACGGGCGGGGAGACCCAGTACTTC.

Details on this clone: One junction end disagrees with the germline gene, perhaps due to a read error. This sequence joins TRBV7-7 and TRBJ2-5; 8 bases map to TRBD1. The germline V gene has CDR1 SSHAT and CDR2 FNYEAQ (reference sequence). The CDR3 length is 17 residues. The CDR3 DNA sequence: TGTGCTAGCAGCTTCGGGTGGGACGGGACAGGTCAAGAGACCCAGTACTTC. This sequence encodes CASSFGWDGTGQETQYF.

The chain couples TRBV28 to TRBJ2-1; 7 positions agree with TRBD2. The germline V gene has CDR1 MDHEN and CDR2 SYDVKM. The CDR3 extends over 15 amino acids. Trimming removed 8 bases from V and 0 bases from J; junction bases left unmatched: 7. The CDR3 loop is CASVGERGSYNEQFF. The CDR3 bases are TGTGCCAGCGTGGGGGAGCGGGGCTCCTACAATGAGCAGTTCTTC.

The V gene is TRBV7-9, the J gene TRBJ2-3; 12 bases agree with TRBD2. V shed 1 base, J shed 6 bases, and the junction held 5 bases outside the gene matches. Germline lookup yields CDR1 SEHNR and CDR2 FQNEAQ (reference sequence). The CDR3 contains 16 residues. As DNA, the CDR3 is TGTGCCAGCAGCTTAGTAGCTGGACTAGCGGGGGATACGCAGTATTTT. It is translated as CASSLVAGLAGDTQYF.